The present TCR beta chain was sequenced within a study of Graves' ophthalmopathy and Graves' hyperthyroidism. RNA transcripts provided the template for amplifying TCR beta CDR3 regions. HTBI primers primed a first-round RT-PCR, and a second-round multiplex PCR followed. TCRdb re-called the multiplex PCR reads through MiXCR, storing one row per CDR3 protein. The sample lists about 620,000 distinct CDR3 sequences, about 20% occurring once. Patients were excluded if they had other autoimmune diseases or uncontrolled infections, and likewise if pregnancy or lactation applied. This clonotype was found a few times. Its specificity is not known. Study-level findings and limits: With around 65% sensitivity and 72% to 85% specificity, the model predicted ophthalmopathy progression.

Germline V gives CDR1 LGHDT, CDR2 YNNKEL (reference sequence). The CDR3 length is 13 residues. V was pared by 0 bases and J by 11 bases, with 11 bases between. The sequence derives from a woman aged 18-29 years with stable Graves' hyperthyroidism. Some clones in this sample may be carry-over from other donors' samples. The J gene is TRBJ1-5, the V gene TRBV3-1, with no clear D. Sequenced input: peripheral blood. The CDR3 here is CASSQELESAQHF. The CDR3 DNA reads as TGTGCCAGCAGCCAAGAGCTTGAAAGTGCCCAGCATTTT. The entire variable domain, with the rest obtained from reference TRBV3-1 and TRBJ1-5, is as follows: DTAVSQTPKYLVTQMGNDKSIKCEQNLGHDTMYWYKQDSKKFLKIMFSYNNKELIINETVPNRFSPKSPDKAHLNLHINSLELGDSAVYFCASSQELESAQHFGDGTRLSIL.